The T cell receptor beta chain described here comes from a study of blood T cell repertoires in COVID-19. At the level of the study: The study drew acute and convalescent COVID-19 samples from the United States, Italy and Spain.

The repertoire was sequenced with immunoSEQ multiplex PCR; TCRdb's copy has only in-frame clones and lacks some. The data show approximately 120,000 clones, 86% seen once. This CDR3 comprises 15 residues. The ends were cut back, 5 bases at V and 2 bases at J, with 12 bases in the middle. CDR1 is LNHNV and CDR2 is YYDKDF in the germline V gene (reference sequence). The specimen sequenced was peripheral blood. This TCR derives from a human donor in a cohort sampled during active COVID-19. V is TRBV15 and J is TRBJ2-2; tentative D call: TRBD1 (6 bases). The DNA of the CDR3 is TGTGCCACCAGCTCCCCGGGACAAAACACCGGGGAGCTGTTTTTT. Its translation: CATSSPGQNTGELFF.